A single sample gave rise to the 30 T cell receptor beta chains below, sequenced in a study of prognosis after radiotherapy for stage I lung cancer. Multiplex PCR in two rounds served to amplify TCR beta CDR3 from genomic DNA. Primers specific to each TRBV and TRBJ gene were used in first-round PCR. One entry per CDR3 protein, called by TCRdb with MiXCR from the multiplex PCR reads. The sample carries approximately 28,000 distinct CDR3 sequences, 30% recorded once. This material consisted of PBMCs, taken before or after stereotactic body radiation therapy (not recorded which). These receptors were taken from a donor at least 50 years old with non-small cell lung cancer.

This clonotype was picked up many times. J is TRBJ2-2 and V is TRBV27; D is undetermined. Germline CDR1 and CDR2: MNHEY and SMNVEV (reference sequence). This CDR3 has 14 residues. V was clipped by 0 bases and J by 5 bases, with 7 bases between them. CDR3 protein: CASSLSRVTGELFF. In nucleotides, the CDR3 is TGTGCCAGCAGTTTATCTCGCGTGACCGGGGAGCTGTTTTTT.

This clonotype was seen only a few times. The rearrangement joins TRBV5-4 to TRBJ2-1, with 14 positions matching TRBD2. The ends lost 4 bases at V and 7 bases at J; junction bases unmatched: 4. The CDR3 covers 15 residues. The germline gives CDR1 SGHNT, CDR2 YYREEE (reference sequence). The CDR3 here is CASSQGLAGVNEQFF. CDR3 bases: TGTGCCAGCAGCCAGGGACTAGCGGGAGTAAATGAGCAGTTCTTC.

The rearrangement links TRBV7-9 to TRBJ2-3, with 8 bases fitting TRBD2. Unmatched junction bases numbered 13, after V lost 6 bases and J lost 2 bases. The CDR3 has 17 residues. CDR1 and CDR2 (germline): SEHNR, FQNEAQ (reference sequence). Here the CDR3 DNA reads TGTGCCAGCAGAATTCCCTCTCTGCGGGGGGACACAGATACGCAGTATTTT. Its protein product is CASRIPSLRGDTDTQYF. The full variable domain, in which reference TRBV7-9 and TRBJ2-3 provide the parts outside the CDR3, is DTGVSQNPRHKITKRGQNVTFRCDPISEHNRLYWYRQTLGQGPEFLTYFQNEAQLEKSRLLSDRFSAERPKGSFSTLEIQRTEQGDSAMYLCASRIPSLRGDTDTQYFGPGTRLTVL.

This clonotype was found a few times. The CDR3 DNA reads as TGCAGCGTTGTAGGGGTATCTACTGGAAACACCATATATTTT. This encodes CSVVGVSTGNTIYF. The rearrangement links TRBV29-1 to TRBJ1-3; D is possibly TRBD1 (5 bases). Germline V gene data show CDR1 as SQVTM and CDR2 as ANQGSEA. This CDR3 has 14 amino acids. Trimming stripped 4 bases from V and 2 bases from J, with 12 bases between.

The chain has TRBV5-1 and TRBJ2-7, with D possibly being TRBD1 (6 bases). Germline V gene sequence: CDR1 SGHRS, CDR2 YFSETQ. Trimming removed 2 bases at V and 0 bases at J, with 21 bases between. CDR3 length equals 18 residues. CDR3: CASSFSSRTTGHSYEQYF. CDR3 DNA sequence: TGCGCCAGCAGCTTTTCTTCCCGCACGACAGGACACTCCTACGAGCAGTACTTC.

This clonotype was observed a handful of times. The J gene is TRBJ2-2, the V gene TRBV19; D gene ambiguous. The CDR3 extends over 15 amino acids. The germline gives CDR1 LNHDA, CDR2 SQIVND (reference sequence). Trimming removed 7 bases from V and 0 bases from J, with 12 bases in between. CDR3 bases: TGTGCCAGTATAGAGGAGACCGCGAACACCGGGGAGCTGTTTTTT. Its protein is CASIEETANTGELFF.

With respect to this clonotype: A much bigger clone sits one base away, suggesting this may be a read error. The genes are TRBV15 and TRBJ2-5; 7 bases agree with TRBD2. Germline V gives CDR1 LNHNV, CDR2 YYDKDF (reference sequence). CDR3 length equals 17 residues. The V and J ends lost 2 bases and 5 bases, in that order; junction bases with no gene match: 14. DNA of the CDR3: TGTGCCACCAGCAGACAAAACGACGCGGGAGTTTTGGAGACCCAGTACTTC. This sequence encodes CATSRQNDAGVLETQYF.

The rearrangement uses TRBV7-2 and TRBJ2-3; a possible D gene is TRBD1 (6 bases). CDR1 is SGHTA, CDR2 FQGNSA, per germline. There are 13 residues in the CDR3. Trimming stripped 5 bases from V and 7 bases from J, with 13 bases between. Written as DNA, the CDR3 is TGTGCCAGCAGCCCCGGGACACAACATACGCAGTATTTT. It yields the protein CASSPGTQHTQYF.

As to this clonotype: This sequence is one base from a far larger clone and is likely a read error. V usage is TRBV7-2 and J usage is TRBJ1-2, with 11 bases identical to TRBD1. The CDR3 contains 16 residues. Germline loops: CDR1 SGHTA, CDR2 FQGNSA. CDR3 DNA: TGCGCCAGCAGCCAAGGCACCGGACAGGGGGCTGATGGCTACACCTTC. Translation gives CASSQGTGQGADGYTF.

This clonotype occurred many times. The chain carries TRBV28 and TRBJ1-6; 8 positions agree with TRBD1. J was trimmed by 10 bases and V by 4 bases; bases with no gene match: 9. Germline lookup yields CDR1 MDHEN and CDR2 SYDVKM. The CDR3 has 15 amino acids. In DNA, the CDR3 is TGTGCCAGCAGTTGGAACAGGGGGAAGGGGTCACCCCTCCACTTT. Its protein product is CASSWNRGKGSPLHF. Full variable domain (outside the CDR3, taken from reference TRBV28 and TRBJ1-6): DVKVTQSSRYLVKRTGEKVFLECVQDMDHENMFWYRQDPGLGLRLIYFSYDVKMKEKGDIPEGYSVSREKKERFSLILESASTNQTSMYLCASSWNRGKGSPLHFGNGTRLTVT.

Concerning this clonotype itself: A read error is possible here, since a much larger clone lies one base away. This CDR3 is CAISLRTSQETQYF. Written as DNA, the CDR3 is TGTGCCATCAGCCTCCGGACCTCCCAAGAGACCCAGTACTTC. The V call is TRBV3-1, the J call TRBJ2-5; D gene ambiguous. CDR1 is LGHDT, CDR2 YNNKEL, per germline (reference sequence). The CDR3 contains 14 residues.

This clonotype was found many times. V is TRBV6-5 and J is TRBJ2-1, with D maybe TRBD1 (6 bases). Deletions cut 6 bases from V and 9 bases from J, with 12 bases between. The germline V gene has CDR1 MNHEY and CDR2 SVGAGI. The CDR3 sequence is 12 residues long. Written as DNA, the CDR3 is TGTGCCAGCAGGTACAGGGCTGGTGAGCAGTTCTTC. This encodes CASRYRAGEQFF.

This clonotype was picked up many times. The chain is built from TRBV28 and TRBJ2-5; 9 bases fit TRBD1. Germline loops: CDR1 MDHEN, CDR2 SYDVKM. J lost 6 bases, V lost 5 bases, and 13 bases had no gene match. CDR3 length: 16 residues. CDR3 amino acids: CASSLVRDRVAKTQYF. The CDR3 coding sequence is TGTGCCAGCAGTCTCGTCCGGGACAGGGTCGCTAAGACCCAGTACTTC.

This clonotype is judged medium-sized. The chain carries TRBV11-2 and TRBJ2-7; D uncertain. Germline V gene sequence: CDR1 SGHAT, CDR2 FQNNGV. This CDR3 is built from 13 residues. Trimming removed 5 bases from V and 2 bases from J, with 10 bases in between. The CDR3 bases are TGTGCCAGCAGCCTCGGAAGGGCCTACGAGCAGTACTTC. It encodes CASSLGRAYEQYF.

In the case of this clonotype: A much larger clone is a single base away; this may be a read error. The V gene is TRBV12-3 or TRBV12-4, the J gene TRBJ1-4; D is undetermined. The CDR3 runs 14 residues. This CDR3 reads CASRLGRTNEKLFF. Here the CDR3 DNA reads TGTGCCAGCAGATTAGGACGGACTAATGAAAAACTGTTTTTT.

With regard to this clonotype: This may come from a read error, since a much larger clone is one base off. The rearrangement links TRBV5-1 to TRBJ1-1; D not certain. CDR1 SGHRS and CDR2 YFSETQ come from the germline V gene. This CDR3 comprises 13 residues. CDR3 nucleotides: TGCGCCAGCACCACCCACGCCGGAGGTGAAGCTCTCTTT. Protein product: CASTTHAGGEALF.

CDR3 DNA: TGTGCCAGCAGTTCCTCGGACGGGAACACTGAAGCTTTCTTT. Amino acids: CASSSSDGNTEAFF. The rearrangement uses TRBV6-5 and TRBJ1-1; D not resolved. CDR3 length: 14 amino acids. Trimming cost V 4 bases and J 1 base, with 10 bases left between them. The germline CDR1 and CDR2 sequences are MNHEY and SVGAGI.

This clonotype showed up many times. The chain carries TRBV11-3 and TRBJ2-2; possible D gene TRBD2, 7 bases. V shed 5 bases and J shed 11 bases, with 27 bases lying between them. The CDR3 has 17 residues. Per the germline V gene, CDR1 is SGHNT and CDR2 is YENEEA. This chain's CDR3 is CASSTPRGQGKTLELFF. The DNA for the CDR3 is TGTGCCAGCAGCACACCGCGGGGGCAGGGAAAAACTCTTGAGCTGTTTTTT.

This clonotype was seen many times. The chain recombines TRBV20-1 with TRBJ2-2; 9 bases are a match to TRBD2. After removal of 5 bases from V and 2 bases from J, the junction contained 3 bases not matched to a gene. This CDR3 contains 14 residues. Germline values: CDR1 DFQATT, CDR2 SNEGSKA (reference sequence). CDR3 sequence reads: CSARSGGNTGELFF. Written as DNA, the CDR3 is TGCAGTGCTCGTAGCGGGGGTAACACCGGGGAGCTGTTTTTT.

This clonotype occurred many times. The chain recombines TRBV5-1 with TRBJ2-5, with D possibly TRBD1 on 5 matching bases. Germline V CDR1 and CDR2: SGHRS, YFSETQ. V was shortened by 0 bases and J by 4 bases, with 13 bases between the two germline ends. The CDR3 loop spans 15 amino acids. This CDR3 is CASSLGAGLGETQYF. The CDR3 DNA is TGCGCCAGCAGCTTGGGGGCAGGGTTAGGAGAGACCCAGTACTTC.

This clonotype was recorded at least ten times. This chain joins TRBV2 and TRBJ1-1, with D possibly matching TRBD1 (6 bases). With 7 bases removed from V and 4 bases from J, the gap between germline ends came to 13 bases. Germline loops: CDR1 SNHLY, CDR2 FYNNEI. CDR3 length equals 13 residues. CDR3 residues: CASTTQGSTEAFF. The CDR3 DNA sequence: TGTGCCAGCACTACGCAGGGGAGCACTGAAGCTTTCTTT.

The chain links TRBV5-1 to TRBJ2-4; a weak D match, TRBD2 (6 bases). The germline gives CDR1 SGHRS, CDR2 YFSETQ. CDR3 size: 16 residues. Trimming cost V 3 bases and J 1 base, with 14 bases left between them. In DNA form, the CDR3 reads TGCGCCAGCAGCTCCACAGGCGGAGGGGCCAAAAACATTCAGTACTTC. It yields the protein CASSSTGGGAKNIQYF.

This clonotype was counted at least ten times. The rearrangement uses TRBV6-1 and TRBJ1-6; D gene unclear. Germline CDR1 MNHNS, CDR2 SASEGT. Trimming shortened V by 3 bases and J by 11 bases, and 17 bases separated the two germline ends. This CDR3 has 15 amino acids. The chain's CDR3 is CASSDRSRTVAPLHF. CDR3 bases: TGTGCCAGCAGTGACAGGAGCCGCACCGTGGCACCCCTCCACTTT.

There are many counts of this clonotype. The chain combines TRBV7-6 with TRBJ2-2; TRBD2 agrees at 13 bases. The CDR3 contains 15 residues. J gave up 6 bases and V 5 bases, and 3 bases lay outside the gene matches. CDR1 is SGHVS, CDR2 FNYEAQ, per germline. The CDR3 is CASSETSGGSGELFF. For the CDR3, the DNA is TGTGCCAGCAGCGAGACTAGCGGGGGGTCCGGGGAGCTGTTTTTT.

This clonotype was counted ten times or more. The CDR3 DNA follows: TGTGCCAGCAACCCCACGGGTTCACCCCTCCACTTT. Translating it yields CASNPTGSPLHF. V is TRBV6-1 and J is TRBJ1-6; D is unclear. Germline CDR1 reads MNHNS; CDR2 reads SASEGT. The V and J ends lost 7 bases and 9 bases respectively, with 10 bases between them. The CDR3 has 12 amino acids.

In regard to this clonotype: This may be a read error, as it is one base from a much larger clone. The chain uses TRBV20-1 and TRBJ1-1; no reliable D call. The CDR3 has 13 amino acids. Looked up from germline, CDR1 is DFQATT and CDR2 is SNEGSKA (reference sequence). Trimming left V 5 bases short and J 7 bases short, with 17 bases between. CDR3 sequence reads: CSASSVVDGEAFF. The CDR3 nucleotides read TGCAGTGCTTCCTCCGTGGTCGATGGTGAAGCTTTCTTT.

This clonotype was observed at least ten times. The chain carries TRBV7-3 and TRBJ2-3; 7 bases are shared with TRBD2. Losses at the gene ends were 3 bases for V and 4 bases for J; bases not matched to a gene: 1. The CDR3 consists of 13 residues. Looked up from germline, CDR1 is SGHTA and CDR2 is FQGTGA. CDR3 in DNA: TGTGCCAGCAGCTTGGGAGGGGCAGATACGCAGTATTTT. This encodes CASSLGGADTQYF.

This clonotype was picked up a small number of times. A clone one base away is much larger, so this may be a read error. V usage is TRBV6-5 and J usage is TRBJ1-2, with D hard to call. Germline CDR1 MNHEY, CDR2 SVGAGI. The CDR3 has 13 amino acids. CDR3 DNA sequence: TGTGCCAGCAATTACGGCAGAAACTATGGCTACACCTTC. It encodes CASNYGRNYGYTF.

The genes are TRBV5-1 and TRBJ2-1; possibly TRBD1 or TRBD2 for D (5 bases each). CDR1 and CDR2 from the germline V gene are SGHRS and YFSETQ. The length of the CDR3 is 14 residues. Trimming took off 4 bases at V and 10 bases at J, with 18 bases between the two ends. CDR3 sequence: CASSLDGTSREQFF. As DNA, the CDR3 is TGCGCCAGCAGCCTAGATGGGACCTCCAGGGAGCAGTTCTTC.

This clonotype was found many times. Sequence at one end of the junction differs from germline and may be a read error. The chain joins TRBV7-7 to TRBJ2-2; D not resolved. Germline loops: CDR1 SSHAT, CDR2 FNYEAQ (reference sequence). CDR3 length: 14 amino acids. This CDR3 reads CASSPPGNTGELFF. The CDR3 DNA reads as TGTGCTAGCAGCCCGCCGGGGAACACCGGGGAGCTGTTTTTT.